This T cell receptor beta chain was obtained from a study of T cell changes during pregnancy in multiple sclerosis. Germline CDR1 is SGHNT and CDR2 is YYREEE (reference sequence). V was pared by 5 bases and J by 3 bases, with 11 bases between. This CDR3 comprises 14 residues. The method was immunoSEQ multiplex PCR; TCRdb's version includes in-frame clones alone and lacks a portion of them. The data contain under 70,000 clones, about 90% of them singletons. V is TRBV5-4 and J is TRBJ2-2, with a possible D match to TRBD2 (6 bases). This sample comprised CD4+ T cells from peripheral blood mononuclear cells, obtained in the first trimester of pregnancy. The clonotype was recovered from a female donor with multiple sclerosis, enrolled in a pregnancy study. The DNA for the CDR3 is TGTGCCAGCAGGCGGGACTCCGACACCGGGGAGCTGTTTTTT. It is translated as CASRRDSDTGELFF.